These 8 T cell receptor beta chains came from one sample sequenced in a study of beta chain features in type 1 diabetes. Study observations and caveats: A moderate, significant TCRB CDR3 shortening appeared in type 1 diabetes across four CD4+ subsets.

The study reverse transcribed the entire isolated RNA, so it sequenced expressed TCRB transcripts. The data were produced by immunoSEQ multiplex PCR, yet TCRdb's version contains in-frame clones alone and is incomplete. The sample includes approximately 730,000 clones, roughly 13% of them seen just once. No antigens are known for them. Specimen: naive CD4+ T cells from blood. The receptors were gathered from a young man with type 1 diabetes.

The J gene is TRBJ2-5, the V gene TRBV27; D unresolved. CDR3 length: 15 residues. CDR1 and CDR2 (germline): MNHEY, SMNVEV (reference sequence). V was pared by 2 bases and J by 1 base, with 11 bases between. CDR3 nucleotide sequence: TGTGCCAGCAGTTTACGGTTGGCAGTCCAAGAGACCCAGTACTTC. This gives the protein CASSLRLAVQETQYF.

This clone was seen only a few times. The V and J genes are TRBV11-3 and TRBJ2-1; 9 bases match TRBD2. Trimming removed 2 bases from V and 3 bases from J; junction bases left unmatched: 2. The CDR3 spans 15 residues. The V gene's germline CDR1 is SGHNT and CDR2 YENEEA. The CDR3 loop reads CASSLIAGDYNEQFF. The CDR3 region has the DNA TGTGCCAGCAGCTTAATAGCGGGGGACTACAATGAGCAGTTCTTC. Filled out from reference TRBV11-3 and TRBJ2-1, the complete variable domain reads EAGVVQSPRYKIIEKKQPVAFWCNPISGHNTLYWYLQNLGQGPELLIRYENEEAVDDSQLPKDRFSAERLKGVDSTLKIQPAELGDSAVYLCASSLIAGDYNEQFFGPGTRLTVL.

The rearrangement uses TRBV2 and TRBJ1-2, with TRBD1 matching 8 bases. Germline CDR1 SNHLY, CDR2 FYNNEI. The ends lost 10 bases at V and 8 bases at J; junction bases unmatched: 15. This CDR3 region has 14 residues. CDR3: CATHTSPRGQGYTF. The CDR3 nucleotides are TGTGCCACACACACGAGCCCCAGGGGGCAGGGCTACACCTTC.

This clone was picked up a small number of times. This chain connects TRBV18 to TRBJ1-2; no firm D call. The V end lost 2 bases, the J end lost 6 bases, and 10 bases lay between the germline ends. This CDR3 spans 13 amino acids. Looked up from germline, CDR1 is KGHSH and CDR2 is LQKENI. CDR3 nucleotide sequence: TGTGCCAGCTCACCATTAAGGAAGGATGGCTACACCTTC. This gives the protein CASSPLRKDGYTF.

This clone came up a few times. CDR3 sequence: CSVDGTGNEQYF. DNA for the CDR3: TGCAGCGTTGATGGGACAGGGAACGAGCAGTACTTC. The chain carries TRBV29-1 and TRBJ2-7, with 9 bases fitting TRBD1. The CDR3 extends over 12 amino acids. The V gene end was trimmed by 3 bases and the J gene end by 5 bases; junction bases not matched to a gene: 2. Germline CDR1 and CDR2: SQVTM and ANQGSEA.

The table lists this clone with a few counts. This chain uses TRBV6-1 with TRBJ1-6; D uncertain. The ends were cut back, 5 bases at V and 7 bases at J, with 15 bases in the middle. The germline V gene has CDR1 MNHNS and CDR2 SASEGT. The CDR3 length is 15 residues. In nucleotides, the CDR3 is TGTGCCAGCAGTCTCCTGGACGGGGTGAATTCACCCCTCCACTTT. It translates to CASSLLDGVNSPLHF.

This clone has more than one count but fewer than ten. This sequence joins TRBV10-2 and TRBJ1-2; D is uncertain. The CDR3 covers 12 residues. Germline V gene lookup returns CDR1 WSHSY and CDR2 SAAADI. V was shortened by 4 bases and J by 5 bases, with 8 bases between the two germline ends. CDR3 protein: CASSVQRYGYTF. For the CDR3, the DNA is TGCGCCAGCAGTGTACAGAGATATGGCTACACCTTC.

This clone was picked up a small number of times. This chain uses TRBV30 with TRBJ2-2, with D unclear. This CDR3 contains 14 residues. The germline V gene encodes CDR1 GTSNPN and CDR2 SVGIG (reference sequence). V was trimmed by 8 bases and J by 0 bases, leaving 13 bases between them. CDR3: CAAPDGANTGELFF. In nucleotides, the CDR3 is TGTGCCGCCCCTGACGGAGCGAACACCGGGGAGCTGTTTTTT.